This T cell receptor (beta chain) was obtained from a study of technical replicates of blood from four donors. Here immunoSEQ multiplex PCR was the method, and the copy in TCRdb shows in-frame clones only, minus some. Of about 17,000 clones listed, 82% are singletons. This CDR3 has 14 amino acids. From germline, CDR1 is SGHTA and CDR2 FQGNSA. Trimming took off 4 bases at V and 3 bases at J, with 10 bases between the two ends. The V gene is TRBV7-2, the J gene TRBJ2-1, with no clear D. The sequenced material came from PBMCs. This receptor was obtained from a human donor in good health. Some clones in this sample may be carry-over from other donors' samples. CDR3 in amino acids: CASSSGLLYNEQFF. DNA of the CDR3: TGTGCCAGCAGCTCCGGGTTACTCTACAATGAGCAGTTCTTC. The variable domain in full, completed from reference TRBV7-2 and TRBJ2-1, reads GAGVSQSPSNKVTEKGKDVELRCDPISGHTALYWYRQSLGQGLEFLIYFQGNSAPDKSGLPSDRFSAERTGGSVSTLTIQRTQQEDSAVYLCASSSGLLYNEQFFGPGTRLTVL.